Listed below are T cell receptor beta chains from one sample, sequenced in a study of T-cell memory formation after mild COVID-19. TCRdb recomputed calls from the 5' RACE reads with MiXCR, one row per CDR3 protein. The sample has 250,000 to 350,000 distinct CDR3 sequences; roughly 17% are singletons. Sequencing was done on a sample of PBMCs or a T cell subset sorted from them (not recorded which). The source of these receptors is a young man who had mild COVID-19 (a few samples of this study predate the infection). Cell type and time point are not known. Both conserved end residues are part of each CDR3. The D gene is left open where the match is weak. Size is omitted from some rows. Given values are once, few, many or a class for expanded clones.

V gene	J gene	D gene	clone size	CDR3 DNA	CDR3 protein
TRBV2	TRBJ2-1	-	-	TGTGCCAGCAGGGGGCCCTATGGTGAGCAGTTCTTC	CASRGPYGEQFF
TRBV7-6	TRBJ2-5	-	-	TGTGCCAGCAGTTCTTTCGGGGGGCCGGGGGAGACCCAGTACTTC	CASSSFGGPGETQYF
TRBV20-1	TRBJ1-4	-	-	TGCAGTGCTAGTCGGTCAACTAATGAAAAACTGTTTTTT	CSASRSTNEKLFF
TRBV7-9	TRBJ2-3	TRBD2	-	TGTGCCAGCAGCCCGCGACTAGCCAGCACAGATACGCAGTATTTT	CASSPRLASTDTQYF
TRBV10-1	TRBJ2-7	-	-	TGCGCCAGCAGTGAGACCCTCTACGAGCAGTACTTC	CASSETLYEQYF
TRBV3-1	TRBJ1-1	TRBD1	-	TGTGCCAGCAGTCTCATGGCCTCTCCGGGACAGGGGACAGCTGAAGCTTTCTTT	CASSLMASPGQGTAEAFF
TRBV20-1	TRBJ1-1	-	-	TGCAGTGCTAGAGATTGGGACACCATGAACACTGAAGCTTTCTTT	CSARDWDTMNTEAFF
TRBV5-1	TRBJ1-3	-	few	TGCGCCAGCAGCTTATGGACGGCTAGCTCTGGAAACACCATATATTTT	CASSLWTASSGNTIYF
TRBV5-1	TRBJ2-1	TRBD2	many	TGCGCCAGCAGCTTAGCGGGGGGGGACAATGAGCAGTTCTTC	CASSLAGGDNEQFF
TRBV10-2	TRBJ2-5	TRBD2	-	TGCGCCAGCAGTGAGGCGGGGGGCCGGGAGACCCAGTACTTC	CASSEAGGRETQYF
TRBV12-3/TRBV12-4	TRBJ1-1	-	-	TGTGCCAGCAGTGGCCTGGGCGGGGGGACTGAAGCTTTCTTT	CASSGLGGGTEAFF
TRBV5-1	TRBJ2-1	-	-	TGCGCCAGCAGCTTGGCCTCTGGTATTTTCGGATCCTACAATGAGCAGTTCTTC	CASSLASGIFGSYNEQFF
TRBV12-3/TRBV12-4	TRBJ2-3	TRBD1	-	TGTGCCAGCCGAAGCAGGGGGCTCGCAGATACGCAGTATTTT	CASRSRGLADTQYF
TRBV6-2/TRBV6-3	TRBJ1-5	-	-	TGTGCCAGCAGTTACCCACAGCCCCAGCATTTT	CASSYPQPQHF
TRBV5-1	TRBJ2-5	-	-	TGCGCCAGCAGCTTGGTGGGGGCCGAAGAGACCCAGTACTTC	CASSLVGAEETQYF
TRBV3-1	TRBJ2-5	TRBD2	few	TGTGCCAGCAGCCAAGATCGGGGACTAGCGGGGGTGGACCAAGAGACCCAGTACTTC	CASSQDRGLAGVDQETQYF
TRBV29-1	TRBJ1-5	TRBD1	few	TGCAGCGTTGGACAGGGGGTAGGGAATCAGCCCCAGCATTTT	CSVGQGVGNQPQHF
TRBV7-9	TRBJ2-7	-	-	TGTGCCAGCAGCTTGTCGGGGAACTCCTACGAGCAGTACTTC	CASSLSGNSYEQYF
TRBV5-1	TRBJ2-3	-	many	TGCGCCAGCAGCCCCCTTCCGGGACAAAGCACAGATACGCAGTATTTT	CASSPLPGQSTDTQYF
TRBV27	TRBJ2-2	-	-	TGTGCCAGCAGTTTCATTGGCGGGTATTCGAGTTCCGGGGAGCTGTTTTTT	CASSFIGGYSSSGELFF
TRBV19	TRBJ2-3	TRBD2	-	TGTGCCAGTAGTATACTAGCGGAAACCACAGATACGCAGTATTTT	CASSILAETTDTQYF